This TCR beta chain was identified during a study of T cell changes during pregnancy in multiple sclerosis. This clone came up once. J lost 1 base, V lost 4 bases, and 5 bases had no gene match. Germline CDR1 SGHRS, CDR2 YFSETQ. CDR3 length equals 15 residues. Sequenced by immunoSEQ multiplex PCR; TCRdb stores in-frame clones only, minus some. The sample has 50,000 or so clones, 92% seen once. The sequence was collected from a female donor with multiple sclerosis, enrolled in a pregnancy study. The sample here was CD4+ T cells from peripheral blood mononuclear cells, taken after pregnancy. The chain has TRBV5-1 and TRBJ1-5; 7 bases line up with TRBD1. The CDR3 loop reads CASSRTGESNQPQHF. CDR3 in DNA: TGCGCCAGCAGCCGAACAGGGGAAAGCAATCAGCCCCAGCATTTT.